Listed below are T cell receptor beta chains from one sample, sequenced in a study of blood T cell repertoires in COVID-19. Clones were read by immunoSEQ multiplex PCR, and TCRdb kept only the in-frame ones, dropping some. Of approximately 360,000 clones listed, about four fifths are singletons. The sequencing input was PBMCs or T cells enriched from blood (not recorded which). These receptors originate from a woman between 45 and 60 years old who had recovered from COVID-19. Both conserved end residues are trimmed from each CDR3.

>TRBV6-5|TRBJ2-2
ASSYVRPPNTGELF
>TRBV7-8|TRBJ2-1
ASRLPGLNEQF
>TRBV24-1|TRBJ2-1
ATSGGTSGGSYNEQF
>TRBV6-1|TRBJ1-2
ASIQGEANYGYT
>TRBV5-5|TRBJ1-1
ASSWVAGARGMNTEAF
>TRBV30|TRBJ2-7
AWTVDEQY
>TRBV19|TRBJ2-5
ASNRGYQETQY
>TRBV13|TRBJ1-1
ASSLAGNTEAF
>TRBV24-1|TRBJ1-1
ATSDPLGGTIWESF
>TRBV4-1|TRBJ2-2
ASSQGGLAGAHGELF
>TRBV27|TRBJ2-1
ASSPPWTSVNYNEQF
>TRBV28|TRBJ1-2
ASTTGAVYGYT
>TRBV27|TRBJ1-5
ASSSNSREDVQPQH
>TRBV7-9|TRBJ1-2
ASSWSGTGPYGYT
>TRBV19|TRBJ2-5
ASSITSGGRAGETQY
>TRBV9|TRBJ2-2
ASSPPIGTGGSGELF
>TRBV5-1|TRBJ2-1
ASSPGTFSSYNEQF
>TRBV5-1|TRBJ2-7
ASSLDRGSYEQY
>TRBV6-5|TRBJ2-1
ASSPRLGEQF
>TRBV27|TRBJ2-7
ASSYIIGGAYEQY
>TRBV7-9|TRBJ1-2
ASSLAVSQVYGYT
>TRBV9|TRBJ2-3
ASSVGSGSTDTQY
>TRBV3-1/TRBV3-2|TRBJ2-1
ASSQDRTSGGVGF
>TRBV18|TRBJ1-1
ASSLKYRTVGKSMNTEAF
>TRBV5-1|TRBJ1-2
ASSISGYGYT
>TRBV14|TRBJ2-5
ASSGLAGLQETQY
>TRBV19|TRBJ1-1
ASSGRGAGTEAF
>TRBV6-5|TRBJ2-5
ASSRGHIQETQY
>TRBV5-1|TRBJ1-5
ASSLDGNQPQH
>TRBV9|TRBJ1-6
ASSLGDIWRSPLH
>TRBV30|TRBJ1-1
AWSARDTEAF
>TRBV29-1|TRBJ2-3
SVEGSVADTQY
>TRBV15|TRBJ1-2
ATSRDPSFGYT
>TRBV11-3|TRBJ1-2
ASSPRGQGYGYT
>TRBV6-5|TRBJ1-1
ASSYTAGASEAF
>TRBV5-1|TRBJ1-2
ASTGDSYYGYT
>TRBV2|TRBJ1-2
ASRQGANYGYT
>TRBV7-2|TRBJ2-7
ASSSTSGRAQSYEQY
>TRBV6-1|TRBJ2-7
ASNRGGPPYEQY
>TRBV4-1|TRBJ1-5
ASRLTGRNSNQPQH
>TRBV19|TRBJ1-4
ASSLWDSMIPHNEKLF
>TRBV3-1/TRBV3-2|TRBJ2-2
ASTSRGGPPGDGELF